This T cell receptor beta chain was obtained from a study of Ad26.COV2.S vaccination and SARS-CoV-2 variants. Study-wide results and caveats: Post-vaccination spike-specific CD8+ and CD4+ T cell responses reportedly had substantial breadth. Non-spike TCR breadth was similar in vaccine and placebo recipients.

In regard to this clone: Its specificity is not known.

Only in-frame clones appear in the TCRdb table, and some are missing; sequencing was by immunoSEQ multiplex PCR. The sample holds more than 85,000 clones, roughly 75% seen once. CDR1 and CDR2 (germline): KGHSH, LQKENI. Trimming took off 2 bases at V and 0 bases at J, with 8 bases between the two ends. The CDR3 sequence is 15 residues long. The clonotype comes from a human donor who had recovered from COVID-19. The sample here was peripheral blood, taken after recovery from COVID-19. This chain connects TRBV18 to TRBJ1-3; no clear D. CDR3 amino acids: CASSPIGDSGNTIYF. CDR3 in DNA: TGTGCCAGCTCACCAATCGGGGACTCTGGAAACACCATATATTTT.